A selection of T cell receptor beta chains follows, all from one sample in a study of blood T cell repertoires in COVID-19. Profiling relied on immunoSEQ multiplex PCR, and the TCRdb table lists in-frame clones only, not all of them. The sample lists approximately 280,000 clones; about 90% were seen once. Sequencing was done on a sample of PBMCs or T cells enriched from blood (not recorded which). These receptors originate from a woman aged 55-69 years who had recovered from COVID-19. Each CDR3 is given with its conserved first and last residue. The D gene is left open where the match is weak. Size tells how often a clone was seen (once, few, many) or the class of an expanded clone, and some rows leave it out.

J: TRBJ2-5
V: TRBV2
size: NA
D: TRBD1
CDR3: CASSGRQGVVETQYF
DNA: TGTGCCAGCAGTGGAAGACAGGGGGTAGTAGAGACCCAGTACTTC

J: TRBJ1-5
V: TRBV3-1/TRBV3-2
size: NA
D: NA
CDR3: CASSPTANQPQHF
DNA: TGTGCCAGCAGCCCGACAGCGAATCAGCCCCAGCATTTT

J: TRBJ2-7
V: TRBV3-1/TRBV3-2
size: NA
D: NA
CDR3: CASSQGAGMPYEQYF
DNA: TGTGCCAGCAGCCAAGGGGCGGGAATGCCCTACGAGCAGTACTTC

J: TRBJ1-5
V: TRBV5-6
size: NA
D: NA
CDR3: CASSRGPSGPQHF
DNA: TGTGCCAGCAGCCGTGGCCCGTCTGGGCCCCAGCATTTT

J: TRBJ1-2
V: TRBV6-5
size: NA
D: NA
CDR3: CASLRYYGYTF
DNA: TGTGCCAGCCTCAGGTACTATGGCTACACCTTC

J: TRBJ1-5
V: TRBV6-1
size: few
D: TRBD1
CDR3: CASSEPVRGLDQPQHF
DNA: TGTGCCAGCAGTGAACCGGTCAGGGGGCTGGATCAGCCCCAGCATTTT

J: TRBJ1-1
V: TRBV18
size: NA
D: NA
CDR3: CASQLAGNTEAFF
DNA: TGTGCCAGCCAACTAGCAGGGAACACTGAAGCTTTCTTT

J: TRBJ2-7
V: TRBV30
size: NA
D: NA
CDR3: CASRTAAYEQYF
DNA: TGTGCCTCACGGACAGCAGCCTACGAGCAGTACTTC

J: TRBJ2-3
V: TRBV29-1
size: NA
D: NA
CDR3: CSVVGGPADTQYF
DNA: TGCAGCGTTGTGGGGGGGCCGGCAGATACGCAGTATTTT

J: TRBJ2-3
V: TRBV6-4
size: NA
D: TRBD1
CDR3: CASSDRDSTDTQYF
DNA: TGTGCCAGCAGTGACCGGGACAGTACAGATACGCAGTATTTT

J: TRBJ1-5
V: TRBV19
size: NA
D: TRBD1
CDR3: CASSMVKGDRGDQPQHF
DNA: TGTGCCAGTAGTATGGTCAAGGGGGACAGGGGGGATCAGCCCCAGCATTTT

J: TRBJ2-7
V: TRBV4-1
size: once
D: NA
CDR3: CASSQGEAPTYF
DNA: TGCGCCAGCAGCCAAGGGGAGGCACCCACCTACTTC

J: TRBJ1-1
V: TRBV3-1/TRBV3-2
size: NA
D: NA
CDR3: CASSQRGAGDTEAFF
DNA: TGTGCCAGCAGCCAACGGGGGGCCGGGGATACTGAAGCTTTCTTT

J: TRBJ2-7
V: TRBV7-7
size: NA
D: TRBD2
CDR3: CASSPLLPGGLYEQYF
DNA: TGTGCTAGCAGCCCCTTACTGCCGGGAGGCCTCTACGAGCAGTACTTC

J: TRBJ1-3
V: TRBV5-1
size: once
D: TRBD1
CDR3: CASREQGADTIYF
DNA: TGCGCCAGCCGCGAACAGGGGGCAGACACCATATATTTT

J: TRBJ2-7
V: TRBV29-1
size: NA
D: NA
CDR3: CSVEGGTRRRDEQYF
DNA: TGCAGCGTTGAAGGGGGGACCAGAAGGAGGGACGAGCAGTACTTC

J: TRBJ2-3
V: TRBV5-1
size: NA
D: TRBD2
CDR3: CASSWGTGGTDTQYF
DNA: TGCGCCAGCAGCTGGGGCACGGGGGGGACAGATACGCAGTATTTT

J: TRBJ2-7
V: TRBV5-6
size: NA
D: TRBD2
CDR3: CASSPISGSLSYEQYF
DNA: TGTGCCAGCAGCCCGATTAGCGGGAGTCTTTCCTACGAGCAGTACTTC

J: TRBJ1-1
V: TRBV3-1/TRBV3-2
size: many
D: NA
CDR3: CATTGPNTEAFF
DNA: TGTGCCACCACAGGGCCGAACACTGAAGCTTTCTTT

J: TRBJ2-2
V: TRBV7-2
size: NA
D: TRBD1
CDR3: CASSSQGTGELFF
DNA: TGTGCCAGCAGTTCACAGGGGACCGGGGAGCTGTTTTTT

J: TRBJ2-3
V: TRBV27
size: NA
D: NA
CDR3: CASSPRFWGGTDTQYF
DNA: TGTGCCAGCAGTCCCCGGTTCTGGGGGGGCACAGATACGCAGTATTTT

J: TRBJ1-2
V: TRBV2
size: NA
D: NA
CDR3: CASSEVGGDYGYTF
DNA: TGTGCCAGCAGTGAAGTCGGCGGTGACTATGGCTACACCTTC

J: TRBJ1-6
V: TRBV28
size: NA
D: NA
CDR3: CASSPLAGVGFNSPLHF
DNA: TGTGCCAGCAGTCCCCTGGCCGGGGTTGGTTTTAATTCACCCCTCCACTTT

J: TRBJ2-7
V: TRBV3-1/TRBV3-2
size: NA
D: NA
CDR3: CASGQQGSYEQYF
DNA: TGTGCCAGCGGCCAACAGGGCTCCTACGAGCAGTACTTC

J: TRBJ1-4
V: TRBV6-5
size: NA
D: TRBD1
CDR3: CASSVRPGGEKLFF
DNA: TGTGCCAGCAGCGTACGGCCAGGGGGAGAAAAACTGTTTTTT

J: TRBJ1-2
V: TRBV3-1/TRBV3-2
size: NA
D: NA
CDR3: CASSPAFSYGYTF
DNA: TGTGCCAGCAGTCCAGCGTTCAGCTATGGCTACACCTTC

J: TRBJ2-7
V: TRBV7-6
size: NA
D: TRBD2
CDR3: CASRETSGRGEQYF
DNA: TGTGCCAGCAGGGAAACTAGCGGGAGAGGCGAGCAGTACTTC

J: TRBJ2-7
V: TRBV6-5
size: NA
D: NA
CDR3: CASTTRSPYEQYF
DNA: TGTGCCAGCACCACCCGGTCTCCCTACGAGCAGTACTTC

J: TRBJ1-5
V: TRBV3-1/TRBV3-2
size: NA
D: NA
CDR3: CASSQGPGNQPQHF
DNA: TGTGCCAGCAGCCAAGGGCCGGGGAATCAGCCCCAGCATTTT

J: TRBJ1-1
V: TRBV19
size: NA
D: NA
CDR3: CASSRLAGAGGEAFF
DNA: TGTGCCAGTAGCCGACTGGCGGGGGCGGGGGGTGAAGCTTTCTTT

J: TRBJ1-4
V: TRBV7-6
size: once
D: NA
CDR3: CASSLDDRRSLSW
DNA: TGTGCCAGCAGCTTAGACGACCGGCGGTCGTTATCGTGG

J: TRBJ1-1
V: TRBV2
size: NA
D: NA
CDR3: CASRNFRVEAFF
DNA: TGTGCCAGCAGGAACTTCCGAGTGGAAGCTTTCTTT